This TCR beta chain stems from a study of blood T cell repertoires in COVID-19. About the research overall: Specimens from acute and convalescent COVID-19 originated in the United States, Italy and Spain.

J gave up 2 bases and V 8 bases, and 9 bases lay outside the gene matches. Germline V gene sequence: CDR1 MDHEN, CDR2 SYDVKM. The CDR3 loop spans 17 amino acids. This clone has only one observation. TCRdb keeps only in-frame clones here, not all; method: immunoSEQ multiplex PCR. The data show around 66,000 clones, with just under 80% seen just once and almost 10% held by the top ten. The source is a human donor in a cohort sampled during active COVID-19. The specimen was peripheral blood. The rearrangement links TRBV28 to TRBJ2-6; 10 nucleotides align to TRBD1. In DNA, the CDR3 is TGTGCCAGCTGCCGGGACAGGGGCGTTGCTGGGGCCAACGTCCTGACTTTC. This encodes CASCRDRGVAGANVLTF.